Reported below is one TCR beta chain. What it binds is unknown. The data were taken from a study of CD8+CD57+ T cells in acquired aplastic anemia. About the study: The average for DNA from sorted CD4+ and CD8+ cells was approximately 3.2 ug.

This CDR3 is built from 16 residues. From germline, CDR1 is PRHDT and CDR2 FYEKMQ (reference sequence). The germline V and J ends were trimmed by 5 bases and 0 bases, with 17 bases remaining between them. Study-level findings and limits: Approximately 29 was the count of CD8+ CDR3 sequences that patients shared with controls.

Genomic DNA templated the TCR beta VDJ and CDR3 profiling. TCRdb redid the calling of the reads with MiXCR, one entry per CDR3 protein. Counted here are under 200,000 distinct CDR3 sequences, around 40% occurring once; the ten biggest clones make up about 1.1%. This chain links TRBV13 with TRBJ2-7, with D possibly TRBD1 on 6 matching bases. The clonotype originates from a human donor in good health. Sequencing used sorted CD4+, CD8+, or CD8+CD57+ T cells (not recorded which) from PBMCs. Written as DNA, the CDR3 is TGTGCCAGCAGCCGCAAACCCGGACAGCTCTCCTACGAGCAGTACTTC. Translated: CASSRKPGQLSYEQYF. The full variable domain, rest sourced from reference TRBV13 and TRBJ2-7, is AAGVIQSPRHLIKEKRETATLKCYPIPRHDTVYWYQQGPGQDPQFLISFYEKMQSDKGSIPDRFSAQQFSDYHSELNMSSLELGDSALYFCASSRKPGQLSYEQYFGPGTRLTVT.